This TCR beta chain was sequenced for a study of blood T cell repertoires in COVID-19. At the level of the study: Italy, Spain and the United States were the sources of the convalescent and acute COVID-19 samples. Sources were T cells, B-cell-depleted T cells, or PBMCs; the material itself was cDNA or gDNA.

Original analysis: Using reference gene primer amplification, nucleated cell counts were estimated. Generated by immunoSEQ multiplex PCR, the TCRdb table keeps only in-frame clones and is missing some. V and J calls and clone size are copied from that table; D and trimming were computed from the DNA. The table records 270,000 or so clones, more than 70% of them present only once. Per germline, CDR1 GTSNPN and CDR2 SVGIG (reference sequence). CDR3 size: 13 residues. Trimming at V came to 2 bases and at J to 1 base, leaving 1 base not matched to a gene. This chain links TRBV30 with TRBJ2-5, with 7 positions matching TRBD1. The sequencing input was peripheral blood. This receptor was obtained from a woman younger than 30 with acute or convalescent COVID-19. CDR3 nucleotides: TGTGCCTGGAGTAGGGACAGCCAAGAGACCCAGTACTTC. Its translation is CAWSRDSQETQYF.